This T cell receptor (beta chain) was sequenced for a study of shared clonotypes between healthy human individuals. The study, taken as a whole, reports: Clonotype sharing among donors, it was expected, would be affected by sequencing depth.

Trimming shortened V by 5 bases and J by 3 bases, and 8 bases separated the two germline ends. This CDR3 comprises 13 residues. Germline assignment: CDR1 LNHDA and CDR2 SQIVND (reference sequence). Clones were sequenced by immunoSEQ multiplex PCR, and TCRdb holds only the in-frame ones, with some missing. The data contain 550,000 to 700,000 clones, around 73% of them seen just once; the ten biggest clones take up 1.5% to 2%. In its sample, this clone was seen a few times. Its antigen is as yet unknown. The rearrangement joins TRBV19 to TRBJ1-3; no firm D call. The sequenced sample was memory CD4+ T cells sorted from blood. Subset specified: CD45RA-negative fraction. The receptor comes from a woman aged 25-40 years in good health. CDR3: CASSSDRGNTIYF. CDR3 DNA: TGTGCCAGTAGTTCAGACCGTGGAAACACCATATATTTT.